A selection of T cell receptor beta chains follows, all from one sample in a study of cytomegalovirus exposure and HLA in healthy donors. Profiling relied on immunoSEQ multiplex PCR, and the TCRdb table lists in-frame clones only, not all of them. Altogether 150,000 to 200,000 clones are present, about 74% being singletons, with the ten largest covering approximately 2.8%. The material sequenced was PBMCs. These TCRs come from a male donor in good health and CMV-seronegative. Both conserved end residues are part of each CDR3. A D gene is named only where the DNA matches it firmly. Part of the rows lack a size; the others show once, few, many or a class for expanded clones.

clone_size: few; d_call: TRBD2; j_call: TRBJ2-2; v_call: TRBV5-1; cdr3_nt: TGCGCCAGCAGCTTGGCCCCGAGCGGGGGCGGAACCGGGGAGCTGTTTTTT; cdr3_aa: CASSLAPSGGGTGELFF
clone_size: NA; d_call: NA; j_call: TRBJ2-7; v_call: TRBV27; cdr3_nt: TGTGCCAGCAGGTCCCAAGGTCAGGCGGGTAGCGAGCAGTACTTC; cdr3_aa: CASRSQGQAGSEQYF
clone_size: NA; d_call: NA; j_call: TRBJ1-5; v_call: TRBV28; cdr3_nt: TGTGCCAGCAGTGAGAGGTTGGGGCCTTATAGCAATCAGCCCCAGCATTTT; cdr3_aa: CASSERLGPYSNQPQHF
clone_size: NA; d_call: NA; j_call: TRBJ2-5; v_call: TRBV4-2; cdr3_nt: TGTGCCAGCAGCCAAGCTTTTCTCGAGACCCAGTACTTC; cdr3_aa: CASSQAFLETQYF
clone_size: NA; d_call: TRBD2; j_call: TRBJ2-1; v_call: TRBV7-2; cdr3_nt: TGTGCCAGCGGCATGGCGGGGGTAGCCTACAATGAGCAGTTCTTC; cdr3_aa: CASGMAGVAYNEQFF
clone_size: NA; d_call: TRBD1; j_call: TRBJ2-2; v_call: TRBV5-1; cdr3_nt: TGCGCCAGCAGCTCCGGGACAGGCACCGGGGAGCTGTTTTTT; cdr3_aa: CASSSGTGTGELFF
clone_size: NA; d_call: NA; j_call: TRBJ2-2; v_call: TRBV28; cdr3_nt: TGTGCCAGCAGTTCAGGGTGGACCGGGGAGCTGTTTTTT; cdr3_aa: CASSSGWTGELFF
clone_size: NA; d_call: NA; j_call: TRBJ2-5; v_call: TRBV27; cdr3_nt: TGTGCCAGCGGCGGCTGGTACCAAGAGACCCAGTACTTC; cdr3_aa: CASGGWYQETQYF
clone_size: NA; d_call: TRBD2; j_call: TRBJ2-7; v_call: TRBV4-1; cdr3_nt: TGCGCCAGCAGCCGCACCCCGGGACTAGCGGGGGGGCCATCAGACGAGCAGTACTTC; cdr3_aa: CASSRTPGLAGGPSDEQYF
clone_size: NA; d_call: NA; j_call: TRBJ2-5; v_call: TRBV7-6; cdr3_nt: TGTGCCAGCAGCTTATGGAGAGAGACCCAGTACTTC; cdr3_aa: CASSLWRETQYF
clone_size: NA; d_call: NA; j_call: TRBJ1-3; v_call: TRBV4-1; cdr3_nt: TGCGCCAGCAGCCAAGATACTCATACCACTGGAAACACCATATATTTT; cdr3_aa: CASSQDTHTTGNTIYF
clone_size: once; d_call: TRBD2; j_call: TRBJ2-3; v_call: TRBV5-1; cdr3_nt: TGCGCCAGCAGCTCGACTAGCGGGGGGGCAGGAGATACGCAGTATTTT; cdr3_aa: CASSSTSGGAGDTQYF
clone_size: NA; d_call: NA; j_call: TRBJ2-7; v_call: TRBV11-3; cdr3_nt: TGTGCCAGCAGCCCAGGGCTACAGGGATACTACGAGCAGTACTTC; cdr3_aa: CASSPGLQGYYEQYF
clone_size: NA; d_call: TRBD1; j_call: TRBJ1-1; v_call: TRBV27; cdr3_nt: TGTGCCAGCAGTCCCAGGACAGGCGGGAACACTGAAGCTTTCTTT; cdr3_aa: CASSPRTGGNTEAFF
clone_size: NA; d_call: NA; j_call: TRBJ2-3; v_call: TRBV7-9; cdr3_nt: TGTGCCAGCAGCTTAGAATCATATACGCAGTATTTT; cdr3_aa: CASSLESYTQYF
clone_size: NA; d_call: NA; j_call: TRBJ1-2; v_call: TRBV5-5; cdr3_nt: TGTGCCAGCGGAGAGGGAGGGCTTAACTATGGCTACACCTTC; cdr3_aa: CASGEGGLNYGYTF
clone_size: NA; d_call: NA; j_call: TRBJ2-1; v_call: TRBV20-1; cdr3_nt: TGCAGTGCTGACAATTACAATGAGCAGTTCTTC; cdr3_aa: CSADNYNEQFF
clone_size: once; d_call: NA; j_call: TRBJ2-3; v_call: TRBV2; cdr3_nt: TGTGCCAGCAGTCTTGCTATGAGCACAGATACGCAGTATTTT; cdr3_aa: CASSLAMSTDTQYF
clone_size: NA; d_call: TRBD2; j_call: TRBJ2-3; v_call: TRBV19; cdr3_nt: TGTGCCAGTACCCAGTGGGGACTAGCGGGGGGGGCCACAGATACGCAGTATTTT; cdr3_aa: CASTQWGLAGGATDTQYF
clone_size: few; d_call: NA; j_call: TRBJ1-1; v_call: TRBV5-1; cdr3_nt: TGCGCCAGCAGCTTGGAGCAGAGGATGAACACTGAAGCTTTCTTT; cdr3_aa: CASSLEQRMNTEAFF
clone_size: NA; d_call: NA; j_call: TRBJ1-1; v_call: TRBV2; cdr3_nt: TGTGCCAGCAGTGGAGGACTTACTGAAGCTTTCTTT; cdr3_aa: CASSGGLTEAFF
clone_size: NA; d_call: NA; j_call: TRBJ2-7; v_call: TRBV29-1; cdr3_nt: TGCAGCGTTGAGGTCAGGGTATCCGAGCAGTACTTC; cdr3_aa: CSVEVRVSEQYF